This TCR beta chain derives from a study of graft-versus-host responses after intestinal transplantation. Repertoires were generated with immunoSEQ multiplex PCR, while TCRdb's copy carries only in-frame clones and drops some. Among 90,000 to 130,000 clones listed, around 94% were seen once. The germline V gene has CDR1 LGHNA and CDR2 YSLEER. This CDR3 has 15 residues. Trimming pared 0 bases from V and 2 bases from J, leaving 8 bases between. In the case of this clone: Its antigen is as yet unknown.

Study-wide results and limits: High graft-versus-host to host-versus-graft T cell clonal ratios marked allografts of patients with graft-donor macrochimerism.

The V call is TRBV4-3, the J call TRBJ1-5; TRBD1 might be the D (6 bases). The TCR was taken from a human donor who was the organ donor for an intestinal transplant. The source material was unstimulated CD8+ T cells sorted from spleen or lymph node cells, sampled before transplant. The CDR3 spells CASSQDWTGNQPQHF. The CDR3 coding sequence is TGCGCCAGCAGCCAAGATTGGACAGGCAATCAGCCCCAGCATTTT.